This T cell receptor beta chain emerged from a study of Graves' ophthalmopathy and Graves' hyperthyroidism. Other autoimmune diseases, uncontrolled infections, pregnancy and lactation each led to patient exclusion. Each diagnosis was determined on the basis of clinical symptoms, serum thyroxine, TRAb, thyroid ultrasound and orbital computed tomography. Investigators amplified TCR beta CDR3 regions from RNA transcripts. An opening RT-PCR round employed HTBI primers and preceded a second-round multiplex PCR. Via MiXCR, TCRdb re-called the multiplex PCR reads, giving one row per CDR3 protein. The sample lists about 590,000 distinct CDR3 sequences; approximately 37% were seen once. Regarding this clonotype: What it recognizes is unknown.

CDR3 size: 13 residues. Germline CDR1 is SEHNR and CDR2 is FQNEAQ (reference sequence). Points from the study as a whole: Blood also held most thyroid clonotypes expanded above 0.001 frequency.

The TCR was taken from an adult man with Graves' hyperthyroidism. This rearrangement joins TRBV7-9 to TRBJ2-7, with D unclear. With the DNA end fitting TRBJ2-1 better, the J assignment may be wrong. Sequencing used peripheral blood or thyroid tissue (not recorded which). The CDR3 coding sequence is TGTGCCAGCAGCTTAGTAGAGACGAATGAGCAGTTCTTC. It specifies CASSLVETNEQFF.